Each of the 32 T cell receptor beta chains below was sequenced from the same sample in a study. TCRdb analysed the 5' RACE reads with MiXCR anew, one entry per CDR3 protein. Of 50,000 to 75,000 distinct CDR3 sequences in the sample, roughly 22% were seen once. The sequencing sample was made of memory CD4+ T cells sorted from a lymph node. Sample subset: memory CD4+ T cells, CD4+CD45RO+CD25-. The receptors originated from a female donor with breast cancer.

The chain carries TRBV27 and TRBJ2-4, with D tentatively TRBD2 (5 bases). The CDR3 sequence is 15 residues long. Germline V gives CDR1 MNHEY, CDR2 SMNVEV (reference sequence). V was pared by 0 bases and J by 9 bases, with 15 bases between. Here the CDR3 reads CASSLSADAKGIQYF. In DNA, the CDR3 is TGTGCCAGCAGTTTATCAGCGGATGCCAAGGGCATTCAGTACTTC.

This clonotype showed up just a few times. The chain employs TRBV6-5 and TRBJ2-1; D is ambiguous. V was cut by 6 bases and J by 0 bases, with 15 bases left in between. The CDR3 has 16 residues. Germline V gene sequence: CDR1 MNHEY, CDR2 SVGAGI. CDR3 amino acids: CASRSLVRNSYNEQFF. CDR3 nucleotides: TGTGCCAGCAGATCTTTAGTCAGGAACTCCTACAATGAGCAGTTCTTC.

The table lists this clonotype with a few counts. The chain joins TRBV24-1 to TRBJ1-5; D not certain. Trimming removed 1 base at V and 6 bases at J, with 9 bases between. The CDR3 runs to 14 residues. Germline-derived CDR1 and CDR2 are KGHDR and SFDVKD. Written as DNA, the CDR3 is TGTGCCACCAGTGATTTAGGGAACACTCAGCCCCAGCATTTT. Its protein is CATSDLGNTQPQHF.

This clonotype was seen a handful of times. The V gene is TRBV5-1, the J gene TRBJ1-5, with D perhaps TRBD1 (5 bases). Per germline, CDR1 SGHRS and CDR2 YFSETQ. The CDR3 sequence is 16 residues long. V lost 0 bases and J lost 6, with 16 bases in between. The CDR3 here is CASSLAPGPLGQPQHF. The CDR3 DNA is TGCGCCAGCAGCTTGGCCCCAGGGCCTCTTGGTCAGCCCCAGCATTTT.

This clonotype turned up a few times. Lacking the conserved final phenylalanine or tryptophan, this CDR3 likely reflects a read error. The chain joins TRBV2 to TRBJ1-5; tentative D call: TRBD1 (5 bases). Between the trimmed V and J ends, which lost 3 bases and 7 bases, there was a span of 10 bases. CDR1 SNHLY and CDR2 FYNNEI come from the germline V gene. CDR3 length: 13 residues. The CDR3 coding sequence is TGTGCCAGCAGTGATAGCAGGGACCAGCCCCAGCATTTG. Translating it yields CASSDSRDQPQHL.

This sequence joins TRBV6-5 and TRBJ1-1, with 9 positions matching TRBD1. After removal of 6 bases from V and 5 bases from J, the junction contained 7 bases not matched to a gene. This CDR3 contains 14 residues. Germline CDR1 and CDR2: MNHEY and SVGAGI. CDR3 in amino acids: CASRRGQGGTEAFF. CDR3 DNA: TGTGCCAGCAGACGGGGACAGGGCGGGACTGAAGCTTTCTTT.

The chain carries TRBV13 and TRBJ2-3; 8 bases fit TRBD2. Unmatched junction bases numbered 9, after V lost 4 bases and J lost 0 bases. This CDR3 spans 17 amino acids. CDR1 and CDR2 (germline): PRHDT, FYEKMQ (reference sequence). The CDR3 nucleotides read TGTGCCAGCAGCTATCCGGGACTAGGGACTAGCACAGATACGCAGTATTTT. Protein sequence: CASSYPGLGTSTDTQYF. The variable domain in full, completed from reference TRBV13 and TRBJ2-3, reads AAGVIQSPRHLIKEKRETATLKCYPIPRHDTVYWYQQGPGQDPQFLISFYEKMQSDKGSIPDRFSAQQFSDYHSELNMSSLELGDSALYFCASSYPGLGTSTDTQYFGPGTRLTVL.

The chain joins TRBV5-1 to TRBJ2-5; no clear D gene. CDR1 and CDR2 (germline): SGHRS, YFSETQ. Trimming removed 0 bases at V and 2 bases at J, with 11 bases between. This CDR3 is built from 15 residues. This CDR3 is CASSLVGGSQETQYF. The CDR3 DNA reads TGCGCCAGCAGCTTGGTCGGCGGATCACAAGAGACCCAGTACTTC.

The chain combines TRBV6-6 with TRBJ2-1; 12 nucleotides agree with TRBD2. The V gene's germline CDR1 is MNHNY and CDR2 SVGAGI (reference sequence). J was trimmed by 4 bases and V by 7 bases; bases with no gene match: 8. This CDR3 comprises 16 residues. The CDR3 coding sequence is TGTGCCAGCATTCCCGGGACTAGCGGGCCTTACAATGAGCAGTTCTTC. It is translated as CASIPGTSGPYNEQFF.

At least ten counts were recorded for this clonotype. The chain couples TRBV7-8 to TRBJ2-7; 7 bases map to TRBD1. The CDR3 has 13 residues. Germline V lookup: CDR1 SGHVS, CDR2 FQNEAQ. Germline trimming cut 8 bases from V and 0 bases from J; bases unmatched to any gene: 4. The CDR3 spells CASGRDSSYEQYF. DNA for the CDR3: TGTGCCAGCGGTAGGGACAGCTCCTACGAGCAGTACTTC.

In this sample, this clonotype turned up a few times. The V call is TRBV7-3, the J call TRBJ2-5; D may be TRBD1 (6 bases). Germline CDR1 and CDR2: SGHTA and FQGTGA. V shed 0 bases and J shed 9 bases, with 14 bases lying between them. The CDR3 sequence is 14 residues long. This CDR3 is CASSLTPGARAQYF. In DNA form, the CDR3 reads TGTGCCAGCAGCTTAACCCCAGGGGCGAGGGCCCAGTACTTC.

This clonotype was seen a few times. The V gene is TRBV7-3, the J gene TRBJ2-2, with unresolved D. The germline gives CDR1 SGHTA, CDR2 FQGTGA. V shed 1 base and J shed 7 bases, with 16 bases lying between them. CDR3 length: 16 residues. The CDR3 sequence: CASSLNPALDRGELFF. The CDR3 DNA sequence: TGTGCCAGCAGCTTAAACCCCGCCCTAGATCGCGGGGAGCTGTTTTTT.

The genes are TRBV5-1 and TRBJ1-1; possibly TRBD1 for D (5 bases). This CDR3 is 13 amino acids long. CDR1 and CDR2 (germline): SGHRS, YFSETQ. V lost 4 bases and J 3 bases, leaving 10 bases between the germline ends. The CDR3, as DNA: TGCGCCAGCAGCCGAGGGACGGACACTGAAGCTTTCTTT. Translated, it gives CASSRGTDTEAFF.

This clonotype was seen at least ten times. CDR3 coding DNA: TGTGCCAGCAGCACCTCGGGACTGCCCCAAGAGACCCAGTACTTC. It specifies CASSTSGLPQETQYF. The V gene is TRBV7-2, the J gene TRBJ2-5; the D gene is possibly TRBD2 (6 bases). Looked up from germline, CDR1 is SGHTA and CDR2 is FQGNSA. With 5 bases removed from V and 1 base from J, the gap between germline ends came to 14 bases. There are 15 residues in the CDR3. Together with reference TRBV7-2 and TRBJ2-5, the CDR3 gives the full variable domain: GAGVSQSPSNKVTEKGKDVELRCDPISGHTALYWYRQSLGQGLEFLIYFQGNSAPDKSGLPSDRFSAERTGGSVSTLTIQRTQQEDSAVYLCASSTSGLPQETQYFGPGTRLLVL.

Details on this clonotype: A much larger clone is a single base away; this may be a read error. The CDR3 spells CRAEGTDTQYF. The CDR3 DNA reads TGCAGGGCTGAGGGCACAGATACGCAGTATTTT. The chain links TRBV20-1 to TRBJ2-3, with D hard to call. Germline-derived CDR1 and CDR2 are DFQATT and SNEGSKA (reference sequence). CDR3 length equals 11 residues.

As to this clonotype: This may be a read error, as it is one base from a much larger clone. This chain links TRBV7-2 with TRBJ2-7; D gene ambiguous. V shed 3 bases and J shed 3 bases, with 12 bases lying between them. The V gene's germline CDR1 is SGHTA and CDR2 FQGNSA. The CDR3 loop spans 14 amino acids. CDR3 sequence (DNA): TGTGCCAGCAGCTTTTATGAGAGCTACTACGAGCAGTACTTC. Translating gives CASSFYESYYEQYF.

This clonotype was seen more than once but under ten times. V usage is TRBV20-1 and J usage is TRBJ1-5; D gene uncertain. There are 14 residues in the CDR3. The germline CDR1 and CDR2 sequences are DFQATT and SNEGSKA (reference sequence). Trimming removed 3 bases at V and 1 base at J, with 10 bases between. CDR3 nucleotide sequence: TGCAGTGCTAGCTCGGGCCGGAGCAATCAGCCCCAGCATTTT. Amino acids: CSASSGRSNQPQHF.

This clonotype appeared a few times. The rearrangement links TRBV5-1 to TRBJ2-7; D is ambiguous. V gave up 2 bases and J gave up 5 bases, with 8 bases separating them. Looked up from germline, CDR1 is SGHRS and CDR2 is YFSETQ. The CDR3 has 12 residues. The CDR3 here is CASSLDSHEQYF. The CDR3 region has the DNA TGCGCCAGCAGCTTAGATTCCCACGAGCAGTACTTC.

Details on this clonotype: This could be a read error, since a much larger clone is one nucleotide away. The rearrangement links TRBV15 to TRBJ1-5; TRBD1 matches 11 bases. The CDR3 is 15 amino acids. Germline V lookup: CDR1 LNHNV, CDR2 YYDKDF (reference sequence). The CDR3 region has the DNA TGTACCACCAGCACGGGACAGGGGGGCAATCAGCCCCAGCATTTT. Translating it yields CTTSTGQGGNQPQHF.

J is TRBJ2-1 and V is TRBV7-3; 7 nucleotides match TRBD1. This CDR3 is built from 15 residues. Germline lookup yields CDR1 SGHTA and CDR2 FQGTGA. V lost 1 base, J lost 8 bases, and 8 bases stayed unmatched. For the CDR3, the DNA is TGTGCCAGCAGCTTAAGTCCGACAGGGTGGGATGAGCAGTTCTTC. Translated: CASSLSPTGWDEQFF.

This clonotype has more than one count but fewer than ten. This rearrangement joins TRBV6-1 to TRBJ2-5; D might be TRBD1 or TRBD2, each matching 5 bases. This CDR3 is 13 amino acids long. Trimming shortened V by 4 bases and J by 7 bases, and 13 bases separated the two germline ends. Germline loops: CDR1 MNHNS, CDR2 SASEGT. CDR3 bases: TGTGCCAGCAGTGTAAGCACAGGAGGGACCCAGTACTTC. Protein: CASSVSTGGTQYF.

Remarks on this clonotype: A much larger clone sits a single nucleotide away, making a read error possible. The J gene is TRBJ2-7, the V gene TRBV10-1, with D unclear. Germline loops: CDR1 WNHNN, CDR2 SYGVQD (reference sequence). CDR3 length equals 13 residues. Deletions cut 9 bases from V and 2 bases from J, with 14 bases between. The CDR3 region is CARKGRITYEQYF. CDR3 in DNA: TGCGCCAGGAAAGGGCGGATTACCTACGAGCAGTACTTC.

This clonotype was recorded at least ten times. CDR3 bases: TGCAGCGTAAACGAGCCCAACTATGGCTACACCTTC. It specifies CSVNEPNYGYTF. The chain carries TRBV29-1 and TRBJ1-2; D not certain. The V and J ends lost 6 bases and 2 bases respectively, with 10 bases between them. CDR1 is SQVTM, CDR2 ANQGSEA, per germline. The length of the CDR3 is 12 residues.

This clonotype was observed many times. The chain uses TRBV7-2 and TRBJ2-7; D gene unclear. The germline CDR1 and CDR2 sequences are SGHTA and FQGNSA. The CDR3 length is 14 residues. V lost 5 bases to trimming and J lost 5 bases, with 16 bases between them. The CDR3 DNA reads TGTGCCAGCAGCCCCCGAAGAAATAGTGACGAGCAGTACTTC. The encoded protein is CASSPRRNSDEQYF.

Remarks on this clonotype: Since the CDR3 does not end with the conserved phenylalanine or tryptophan, this likely comes from a read error. The chain links TRBV15 to TRBJ1-2; TRBD1 aligns across 11 bases. J was trimmed by 3 bases and V by 0 bases; bases with no gene match: 0. Germline loops: CDR1 LNHNV, CDR2 YYDKDF (reference sequence). The CDR3 extends over 15 amino acids. The CDR3 sequence is CATSREGQGDYGYTL. In DNA form, the CDR3 reads TGTGCCACCAGCAGAGAGGGACAGGGGGACTATGGCTACACCCTC.

This clonotype was counted at least ten times. This chain connects TRBV10-3 to TRBJ1-5, with unresolved D. Germline CDR1 ENHRY, CDR2 SYGVKD. Trimming cost V 0 bases and J 3 bases, with 9 bases left between them. There are 15 residues in the CDR3. This CDR3 is CAISESEANNQPQHF. The CDR3, as DNA: TGTGCCATCAGTGAGTCTGAGGCTAACAATCAGCCCCAGCATTTT.

This sequence joins TRBV12-3 or TRBV12-4 and TRBJ1-2; D may be TRBD1 (6 bases). With 5 bases removed from V and 8 bases from J, the gap between germline ends came to 9 bases. The CDR3 is 11 amino acids. The CDR3 DNA sequence: TGTGCCAGCAGTAGGGGGGGCGGCTACACCTTC. Residues: CASSRGGGYTF.

This clonotype was seen a few times. The V call is TRBV6-2 or TRBV6-3, the J call TRBJ2-4; D ambiguous. Trimming took off 6 bases at V and 0 bases at J, with 9 bases between the two ends. The germline V gene has CDR1 MNHEY and CDR2 SVGEGT. The CDR3 covers 14 residues. DNA of the CDR3: TGTGCCAGCAGAGCACGAACAGCCAAAAACATTCAGTACTTC. Protein product: CASRARTAKNIQYF.

This clonotype showed up just a few times. J is TRBJ2-6 and V is TRBV6-6, with D possibly being TRBD1 (5 bases). Trimming removed 5 bases from V and 0 bases from J, with 8 bases in between. The CDR3 consists of 15 residues. Germline V gene sequence: CDR1 MNHNY, CDR2 SVGAGI (reference sequence). CDR3 bases: TGTGCCAGCAGTCGACAGAGCTCTGGGGCCAACGTCCTGACTTTC. It translates to CASSRQSSGANVLTF.

This clonotype has at least ten counts. The rearrangement uses TRBV28 and TRBJ1-2, with 9 bases that match TRBD1. This CDR3 is 15 amino acids long. Losses at the gene ends were 5 bases for V and 5 bases for J; bases not matched to a gene: 9. The germline V gene has CDR1 MDHEN and CDR2 SYDVKM. For the CDR3, the DNA is TGTGCCAGCAGTACCCCGGGACAGGGAGGGTATGGCTACACCTTC. Protein sequence: CASSTPGQGGYGYTF.

A remark on this clonotype: A much larger clone sits a single nucleotide away, making a read error possible. The rearrangement joins TRBV29-1 to TRBJ1-2, with 8 positions matching TRBD1. The CDR3 runs 11 residues. Germline V gene data show CDR1 as SQVTM and CDR2 as ANQGSEA. J was trimmed by 13 bases and V by 3 bases; bases with no gene match: 7. In DNA, the CDR3 is TGCAGCGTTGAGGGCAGGGGGCAGAGCACCTTC. Encoded protein: CSVEGRGQSTF.

This clonotype turned up a few times. The chain joins TRBV28 to TRBJ2-3, with TRBD2 matching over 9 bases. This CDR3 comprises 17 residues. Germline CDR1 reads MDHEN; CDR2 reads SYDVKM. V gave up 8 bases and J gave up 2 bases; unmatched junction bases: 14. In DNA, the CDR3 is TGTGCCAGCGGACGGTCTAGGCGGGAGGGCCCCACAGATACGCAGTATTTT. It is translated as CASGRSRREGPTDTQYF.